This TCR beta chain was sequenced during a study of cytotoxic CD8 clonotypes in ibrutinib-treated CLL. Study context: Response samples were obtained once patients had received a median about 12 months of treatment, range 6 to 36. Mean values per sample were roughly 250,000 productive templates and tens of thousands of productive rearrangements.

Repertoires were generated with immunoSEQ multiplex PCR, while TCRdb's copy carries only in-frame clones and drops some. The sample records some 140,000 clones, roughly 90% being singletons. Worth noting for this clone: Its antigen is unidentified.

The germline V gene has CDR1 LNHNV and CDR2 YYDKDF (reference sequence). CDR3 length: 18 residues. Trimming at V came to 0 bases and at J to 0 bases, leaving 8 bases not matched to a gene. General study results and limits: Among the clonotypes, public ones were uncommon and contracted or held stable on treatment.

The clonotype comes from a human donor with chronic lymphocytic leukemia. This chain links TRBV15 with TRBJ2-1, with 7 bases identical to TRBD2. Sequenced material: PBMCs, taken after 12 months of ibrutinib treatment. DNA of the CDR3: TGTGCCACCAGCAGAGAGCAAGCGGGGACGAGCTCCTACAATGAGCAGTTCTTC. Translated, it gives CATSREQAGTSSYNEQFF.